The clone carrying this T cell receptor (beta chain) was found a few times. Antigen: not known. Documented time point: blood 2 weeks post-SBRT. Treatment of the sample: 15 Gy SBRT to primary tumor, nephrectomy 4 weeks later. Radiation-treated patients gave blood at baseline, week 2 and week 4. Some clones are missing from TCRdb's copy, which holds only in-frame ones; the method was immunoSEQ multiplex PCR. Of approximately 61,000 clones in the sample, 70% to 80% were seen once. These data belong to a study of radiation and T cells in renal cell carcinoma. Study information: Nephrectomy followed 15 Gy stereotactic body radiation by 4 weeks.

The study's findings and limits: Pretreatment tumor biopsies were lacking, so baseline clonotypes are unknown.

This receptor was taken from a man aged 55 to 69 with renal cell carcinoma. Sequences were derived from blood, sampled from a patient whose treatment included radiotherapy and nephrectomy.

The CDR3 loop reads CASSRVAGGRTDTQYF. The CDR3 nucleotides are TGTGCCAGTAGTCGGGTAGCGGGGGGCCGCACAGATACGCAGTATTTT. The V gene is TRBV19, the J gene TRBJ2-3, with 10 positions matching TRBD2. Germline V gives CDR1 LNHDA, CDR2 SQIVND (reference sequence). Trimming took 5 bases from V and 1 from J; bases not matched to a gene: 6. The CDR3 spans 16 residues.